Many counts were recorded for the clone carrying this T cell receptor (beta chain). What it binds is not known. The sample is drawn from a study of CD8+CD57+ T cells in acquired aplastic anemia. Overall study: The study obtained an average of around 3.1 ug of DNA from sorted CD4+ and CD8+ cells. Study results and limitations: It was found that under 30 CD8+ CDR3 sequences were shared between patients and controls.

The TCR beta profiling, which covered VDJ combination and CDR3 sequence, was carried out using genomic DNA as the template. A single record per CDR3 protein comes from TCRdb applying MiXCR to the reads. Of about 190,000 distinct CDR3 sequences detected, around half appear once; the ten largest clones hold roughly 15%. Losses at the gene ends were 8 bases for V and 4 bases for J; bases not matched to a gene: 7. The germline CDR1 and CDR2 sequences are SQVTM and ANQGSEA. This CDR3 region has 13 residues. The chain has TRBV29-1 and TRBJ2-5, with 10 bases lining up with TRBD2. This TCR was recovered from a human donor in good health, serving as a control. The specimen sequenced was sorted CD4+, CD8+, or CD8+CD57+ T cells (not recorded which) from PBMCs. This chain's CDR3 is CSSTSGAGETQYF. DNA for the CDR3: TGCAGCTCAACTAGCGGGGCAGGAGAGACCCAGTACTTC.